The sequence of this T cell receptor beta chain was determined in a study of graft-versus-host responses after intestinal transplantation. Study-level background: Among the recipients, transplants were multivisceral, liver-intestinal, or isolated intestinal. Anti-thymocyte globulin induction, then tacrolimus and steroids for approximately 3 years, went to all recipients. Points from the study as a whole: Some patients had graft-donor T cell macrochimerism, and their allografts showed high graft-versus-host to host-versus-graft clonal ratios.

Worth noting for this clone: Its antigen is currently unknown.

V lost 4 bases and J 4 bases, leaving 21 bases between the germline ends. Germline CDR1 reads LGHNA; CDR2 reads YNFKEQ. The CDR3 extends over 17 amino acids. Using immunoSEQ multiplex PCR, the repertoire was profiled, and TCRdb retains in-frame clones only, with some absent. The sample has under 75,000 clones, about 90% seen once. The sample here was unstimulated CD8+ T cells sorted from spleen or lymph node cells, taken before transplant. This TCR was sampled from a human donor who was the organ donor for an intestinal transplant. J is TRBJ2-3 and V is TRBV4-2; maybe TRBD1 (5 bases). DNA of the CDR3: TGTGCCAGCAGCCCGAGACGCATCTTCCCAGGGCCAGATACGCAGTATTTT. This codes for CASSPRRIFPGPDTQYF.